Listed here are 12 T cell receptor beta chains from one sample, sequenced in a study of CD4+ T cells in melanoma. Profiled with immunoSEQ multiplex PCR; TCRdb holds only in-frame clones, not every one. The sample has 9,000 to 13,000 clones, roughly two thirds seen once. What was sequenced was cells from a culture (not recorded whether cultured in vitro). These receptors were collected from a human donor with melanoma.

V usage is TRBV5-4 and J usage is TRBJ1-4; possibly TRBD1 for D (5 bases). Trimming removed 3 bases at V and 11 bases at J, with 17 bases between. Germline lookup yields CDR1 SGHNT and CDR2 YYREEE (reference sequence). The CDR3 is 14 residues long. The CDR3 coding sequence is TGTGCCAGCAGCTCCGACCAGCCCCAGGGTAAACTGTTTTTT. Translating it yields CASSSDQPQGKLFF.

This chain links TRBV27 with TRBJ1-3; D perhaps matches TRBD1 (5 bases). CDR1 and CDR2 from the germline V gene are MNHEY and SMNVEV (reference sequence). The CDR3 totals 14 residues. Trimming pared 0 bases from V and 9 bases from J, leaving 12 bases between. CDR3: CASSLSGGGATIYF. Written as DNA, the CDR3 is TGTGCCAGCAGTTTATCCGGGGGGGGAGCCACCATATATTTT.

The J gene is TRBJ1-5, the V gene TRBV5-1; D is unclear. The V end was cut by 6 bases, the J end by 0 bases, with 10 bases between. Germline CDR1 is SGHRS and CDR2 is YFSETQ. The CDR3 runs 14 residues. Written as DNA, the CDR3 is TGCGCCAGCATCCCGGTCGGTAGCAATCAGCCCCAGCATTTT. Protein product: CASIPVGSNQPQHF.

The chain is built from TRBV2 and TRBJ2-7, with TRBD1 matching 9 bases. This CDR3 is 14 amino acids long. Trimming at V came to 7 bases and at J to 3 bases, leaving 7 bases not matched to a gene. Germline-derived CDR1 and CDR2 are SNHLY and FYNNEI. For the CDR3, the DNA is TGTGCCAGCAAGACAGGGGGAGTTAGCTACGAGCAGTACTTC. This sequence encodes CASKTGGVSYEQYF.

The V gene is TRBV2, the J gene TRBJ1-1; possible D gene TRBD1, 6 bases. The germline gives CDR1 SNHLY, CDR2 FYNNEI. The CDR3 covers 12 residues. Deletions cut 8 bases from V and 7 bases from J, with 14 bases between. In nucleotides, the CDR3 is TGTGCCAGCCGAGGACCGACAGGTGAAGCTTTCTTT. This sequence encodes CASRGPTGEAFF.

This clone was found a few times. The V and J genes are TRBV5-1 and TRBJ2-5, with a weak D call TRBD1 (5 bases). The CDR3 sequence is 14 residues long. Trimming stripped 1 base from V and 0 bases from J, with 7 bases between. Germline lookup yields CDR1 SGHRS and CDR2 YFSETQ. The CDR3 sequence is CASSLSGYQETQYF. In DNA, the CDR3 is TGCGCCAGCAGCTTGTCAGGGTACCAAGAGACCCAGTACTTC.

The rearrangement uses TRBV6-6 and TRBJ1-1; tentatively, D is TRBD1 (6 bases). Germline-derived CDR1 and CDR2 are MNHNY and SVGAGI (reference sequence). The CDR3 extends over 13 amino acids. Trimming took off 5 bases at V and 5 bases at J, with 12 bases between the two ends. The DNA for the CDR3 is TGTGCCAGCAGTCGGGGGCGCCGGACTGAAGCTTTCTTT. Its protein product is CASSRGRRTEAFF.

The chain's CDR3 is CASVHLATNTIYF. CDR3 coding DNA: TGCGCCAGCGTCCACCTTGCGACAAACACCATATATTTT. The chain is built from TRBV10-2 and TRBJ1-3; D not certain. The CDR3 extends over 13 amino acids. CDR1 is WSHSY, CDR2 SAAADI, per germline. The V and J ends lost 8 bases and 6 bases respectively, with 14 bases between them.

The CDR3 protein is CASSNPGAPYNEQFF. DNA of the CDR3: TGTGCCAGCTCAAACCCGGGGGCACCCTACAATGAGCAGTTCTTC. This chain joins TRBV18 and TRBJ2-1; perhaps D is TRBD1 or TRBD2 (6 bases each). The CDR3 contains 15 residues. Germline V gives CDR1 KGHSH, CDR2 LQKENI. Trimming took 5 bases from V and 2 from J, leaving 13 bases between them. Full variable domain (rest looked up from reference TRBV18 and TRBJ2-1): NAGVMQNPRHLVRRRGQEARLRCSPMKGHSHVYWYRQLPEEGLKFMVYLQKENIIDESGMPKERFSAEFPKEGPSILRIQQVVRGDSAAYFCASSNPGAPYNEQFFGPGTRLTVL.

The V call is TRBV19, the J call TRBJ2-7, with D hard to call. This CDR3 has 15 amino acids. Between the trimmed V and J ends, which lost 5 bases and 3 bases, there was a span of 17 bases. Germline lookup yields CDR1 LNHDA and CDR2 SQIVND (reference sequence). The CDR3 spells CASSSLTQSRYEQYF. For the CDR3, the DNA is TGTGCCAGTAGTTCGCTGACGCAGTCACGCTACGAGCAGTACTTC.

The CDR3 sequence is CASSVASGPGNEQFF. In DNA form, the CDR3 reads TGTGCCAGCAGCGTAGCTAGTGGTCCTGGAAATGAGCAGTTCTTC. The chain couples TRBV9 to TRBJ2-1; unclear D gene. The CDR3 spans 15 residues. Trimming stripped 0 bases from V and 7 bases from J, with 14 bases between. The V gene's germline CDR1 is SGDLS and CDR2 YYNGEE.

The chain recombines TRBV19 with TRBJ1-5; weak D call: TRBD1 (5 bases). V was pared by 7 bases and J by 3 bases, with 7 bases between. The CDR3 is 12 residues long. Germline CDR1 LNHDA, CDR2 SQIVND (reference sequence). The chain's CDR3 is CASKGPNQPQHF. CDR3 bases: TGTGCCAGTAAGGGGCCCAATCAGCCCCAGCATTTT.